These T cell receptor beta chains were read from a single sample in a study of T cell responses to AZD1222 COVID-19 vaccine. Assay: immunoSEQ multiplex PCR; the TCRdb copy retains only in-frame clones and omits some. The sample has about 76,000 clones, roughly nine tenths seen once. The starting material was peripheral blood, obtained on day 0 of AZD1222 vaccination. The receptor source for this set is an adult in good health. The CDR3 runs from the conserved cysteine through the conserved F or W. A D gene is named only where the DNA matches it firmly.

v_call	d_call	j_call	cdr3_nt	cdr3_aa
TRBV9	NA	TRBJ1-1	TGTGCCAGCAGCAAAAGGACCGAGAACACTGAAGCTTTCTTT	CASSKRTENTEAFF
TRBV4-1	NA	TRBJ1-2	TGCGCCAGCAGCCAAGTCGGAGCCTACACCTTC	CASSQVGAYTF
TRBV10-3	NA	TRBJ1-5	TGTGCCATCAGTGAGTCCGAGAGCAATCAGCCCCAGCATTTT	CAISESESNQPQHF
TRBV7-8	TRBD1	TRBJ1-4	TGTGCCAGCAGCTTTGGACAGGCAACTAATGAAAAACTGTTTTTT	CASSFGQATNEKLFF
TRBV3-1/TRBV3-2	NA	TRBJ2-2	TGTGCCAGCGGACTACGACAGGTGGCTAACACCGGGGAGCTGTTTTTT	CASGLRQVANTGELFF
TRBV7-3	TRBD2	TRBJ2-1	TGTGCCAGCAGCTTAACTAGCGGGGGGTCAAACAATGAGCAGTTCTTC	CASSLTSGGSNNEQFF
TRBV19	NA	TRBJ2-2	TGTGCCAGCGGGGGCTTGAACACCGGGGAGCTGTTTTTT	CASGGLNTGELFF
TRBV7-3	NA	TRBJ2-3	TGTGCCAGCAGTCCCGAACCCGCTAGCACAGATACGCAGTATTTT	CASSPEPASTDTQYF
TRBV30	NA	TRBJ1-1	TGTGCCTGGGCCGGAATGAACACTGAAGCTTTCTTT	CAWAGMNTEAFF
TRBV7-3	NA	TRBJ2-2	TGTGCCAGCAGCTTGATAGGGGAACGGAACACCGGGGAGCTGTTTTTT	CASSLIGERNTGELFF
TRBV19	NA	TRBJ2-1	TGTGCCAGTAGTATCCAGATTTCAGGCGTCTACAATGAGCAGTTCTTC	CASSIQISGVYNEQFF
TRBV7-2	NA	TRBJ2-2	TGTGCCAGCAGCTTTATGGCGACCGGGGAGCTGTTTTTT	CASSFMATGELFF
TRBV18	TRBD1	TRBJ2-1	TGTGCCAGTGCACAACGGGACAGGGGGTTGGATGAGCAGTTCTTC	CASAQRDRGLDEQFF
TRBV10-3	NA	TRBJ1-1	TGTGCCATCAGTAGCACCACACAGGGCCCCAGCACTGAAGCTTTCTTT	CAISSTTQGPSTEAFF
TRBV27	NA	TRBJ1-4	TGTGCCAGCAGTTTGGGGTTCGGGAGTGAAAAACTGTTTTTT	CASSLGFGSEKLFF
TRBV12-3/TRBV12-4	NA	TRBJ1-5	TGTGCCAGCAGCCAAGGCCACTTACCCCAGCATTTT	CASSQGHLPQHF
TRBV12-3/TRBV12-4	TRBD1	TRBJ1-6	TGTGCCAGCAGCCTAGACAGGGATTCACCCCTCCACTTT	CASSLDRDSPLHF
TRBV9	TRBD2	TRBJ2-5	TGTGCCAGCAGCATTAGCGGGAGCCGAGAGACCCAGTACTTC	CASSISGSRETQYF